This T cell receptor beta chain was sequenced for a study of cytomegalovirus exposure and HLA in healthy donors. Amplification used 60 Vbeta primers and 13 Jbeta primers. Sequencing was performed with immunoSEQ multiplex PCR; in TCRdb, only in-frame clones are kept and a portion is missing. The sample contains 130,000 to 150,000 clones, roughly 80% of which appear only once. Trimming at V came to 0 bases and at J to 2 bases, leaving 4 bases not matched to a gene. Germline V CDR1 and CDR2: SNHLY, FYNNEI. This CDR3 spans 15 amino acids. The TCR was taken from a woman in her thirties or forties in good health and CMV-seropositive. The chain combines TRBV2 with TRBJ2-7; 7 bases agree with TRBD1. The sequenced material came from PBMCs. CDR3 nucleotides: TGTGCCAGCAGTGAAGCGGTCGACAGGGCCTACGAGCAGTACTTC. Translated: CASSEAVDRAYEQYF.